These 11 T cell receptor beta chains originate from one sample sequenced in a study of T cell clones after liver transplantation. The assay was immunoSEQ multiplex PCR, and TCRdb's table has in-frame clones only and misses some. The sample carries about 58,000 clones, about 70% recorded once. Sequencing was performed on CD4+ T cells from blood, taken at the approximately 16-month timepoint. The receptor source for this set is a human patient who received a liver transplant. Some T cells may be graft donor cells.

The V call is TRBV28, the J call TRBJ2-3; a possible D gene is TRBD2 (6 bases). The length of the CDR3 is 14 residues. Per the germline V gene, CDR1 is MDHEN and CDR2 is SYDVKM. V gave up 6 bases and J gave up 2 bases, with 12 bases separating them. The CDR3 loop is CASSPGGPTDTQYF. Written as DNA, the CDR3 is TGTGCCAGCAGCCCCGGGGGACCCACAGATACGCAGTATTTT.

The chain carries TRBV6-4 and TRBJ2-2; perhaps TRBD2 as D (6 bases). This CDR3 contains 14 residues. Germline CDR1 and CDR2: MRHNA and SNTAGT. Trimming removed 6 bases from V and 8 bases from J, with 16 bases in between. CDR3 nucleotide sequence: TGTGCCAGCAGCGAGACCAGGAGGGGTGGGGAGCTGTTTTTT. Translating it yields CASSETRRGGELFF.

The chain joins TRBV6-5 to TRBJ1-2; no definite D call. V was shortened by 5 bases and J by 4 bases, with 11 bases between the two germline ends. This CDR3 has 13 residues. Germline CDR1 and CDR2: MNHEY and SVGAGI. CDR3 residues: CASSVHRGYGYTF. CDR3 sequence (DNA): TGTGCCAGCAGTGTACACCGGGGCTATGGCTACACCTTC.

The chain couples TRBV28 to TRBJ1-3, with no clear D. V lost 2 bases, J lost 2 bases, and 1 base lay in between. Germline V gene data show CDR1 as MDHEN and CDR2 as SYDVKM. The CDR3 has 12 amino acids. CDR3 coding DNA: TGTGCCAGCAGTTTAACTGGAAACACCATATATTTT. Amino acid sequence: CASSLTGNTIYF. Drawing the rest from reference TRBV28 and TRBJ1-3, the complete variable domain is DVKVTQSSRYLVKRTGEKVFLECVQDMDHENMFWYRQDPGLGLRLIYFSYDVKMKEKGDIPEGYSVSREKKERFSLILESASTNQTSMYLCASSLTGNTIYFGEGSWLTVV.

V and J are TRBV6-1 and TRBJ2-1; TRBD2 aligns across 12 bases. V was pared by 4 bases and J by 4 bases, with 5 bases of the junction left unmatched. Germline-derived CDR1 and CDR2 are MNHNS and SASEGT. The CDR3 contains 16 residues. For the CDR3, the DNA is TGTGCCAGCAGTGGGCTAGCGGGGGGGCCTTACAATGAGCAGTTCTTC. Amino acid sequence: CASSGLAGGPYNEQFF.

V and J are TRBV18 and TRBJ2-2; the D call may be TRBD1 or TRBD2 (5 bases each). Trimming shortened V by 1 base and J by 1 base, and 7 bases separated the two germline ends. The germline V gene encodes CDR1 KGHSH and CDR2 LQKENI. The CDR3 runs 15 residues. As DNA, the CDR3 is TGTGCCAGCTCACCACGGGGGTTGAACACCGGGGAGCTGTTTTTT. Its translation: CASSPRGLNTGELFF. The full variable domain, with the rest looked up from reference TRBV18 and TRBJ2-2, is NAGVMQNPRHLVRRRGQEARLRCSPMKGHSHVYWYRQLPEEGLKFMVYLQKENIIDESGMPKERFSAEFPKEGPSILRIQQVVRGDSAAYFCASSPRGLNTGELFFGEGSRLTVL.

The CDR3 loop reads CASSVVLGANTEAFF. In nucleotides, the CDR3 is TGTGCCAGCAGCGTAGTTCTCGGGGCGAACACTGAAGCTTTCTTT. The chain is built from TRBV9 and TRBJ1-1; tentatively, D is TRBD1 (5 bases). With 0 bases removed from V and 1 base from J, the gap between germline ends came to 10 bases. This CDR3 is built from 15 residues. Per germline, CDR1 SGDLS and CDR2 YYNGEE. The whole variable domain, remainder taken from reference TRBV9 and TRBJ1-1, is DSGVTQTPKHLITATGQRVTLRCSPRSGDLSVYWYQQSLDQGLQFLIQYYNGEERAKGNILERFSAQQFPDLHSELNLSSLELGDSALYFCASSVVLGANTEAFFGQGTRLTVV.

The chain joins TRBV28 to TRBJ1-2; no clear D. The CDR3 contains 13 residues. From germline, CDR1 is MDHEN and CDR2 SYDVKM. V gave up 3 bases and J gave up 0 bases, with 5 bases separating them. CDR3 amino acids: CASSFGANYGYTF. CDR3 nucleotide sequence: TGTGCCAGCAGTTTTGGAGCTAACTATGGCTACACCTTC.

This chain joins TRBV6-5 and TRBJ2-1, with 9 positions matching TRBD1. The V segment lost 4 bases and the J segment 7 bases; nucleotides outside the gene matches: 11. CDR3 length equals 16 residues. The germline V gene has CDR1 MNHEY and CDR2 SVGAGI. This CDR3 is CASSSTGGQGRNEQFF. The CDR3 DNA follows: TGTGCCAGCAGTTCAACGGGGGGACAGGGTCGGAATGAGCAGTTCTTC.

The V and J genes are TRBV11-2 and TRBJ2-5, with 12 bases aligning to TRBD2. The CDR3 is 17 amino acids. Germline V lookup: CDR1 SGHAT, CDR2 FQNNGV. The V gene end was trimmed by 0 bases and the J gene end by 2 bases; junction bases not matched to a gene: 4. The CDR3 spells CASSLELAGGDQETQYF. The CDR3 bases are TGTGCCAGCAGCTTAGAACTAGCGGGGGGTGATCAAGAGACCCAGTACTTC.

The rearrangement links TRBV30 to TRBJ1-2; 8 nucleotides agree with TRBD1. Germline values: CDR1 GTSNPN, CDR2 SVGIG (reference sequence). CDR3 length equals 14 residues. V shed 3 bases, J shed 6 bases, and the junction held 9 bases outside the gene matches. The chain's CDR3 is CAWRGDRGSDGYTF. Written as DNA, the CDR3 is TGTGCCTGGAGGGGAGACAGGGGAAGTGATGGCTACACCTTC.